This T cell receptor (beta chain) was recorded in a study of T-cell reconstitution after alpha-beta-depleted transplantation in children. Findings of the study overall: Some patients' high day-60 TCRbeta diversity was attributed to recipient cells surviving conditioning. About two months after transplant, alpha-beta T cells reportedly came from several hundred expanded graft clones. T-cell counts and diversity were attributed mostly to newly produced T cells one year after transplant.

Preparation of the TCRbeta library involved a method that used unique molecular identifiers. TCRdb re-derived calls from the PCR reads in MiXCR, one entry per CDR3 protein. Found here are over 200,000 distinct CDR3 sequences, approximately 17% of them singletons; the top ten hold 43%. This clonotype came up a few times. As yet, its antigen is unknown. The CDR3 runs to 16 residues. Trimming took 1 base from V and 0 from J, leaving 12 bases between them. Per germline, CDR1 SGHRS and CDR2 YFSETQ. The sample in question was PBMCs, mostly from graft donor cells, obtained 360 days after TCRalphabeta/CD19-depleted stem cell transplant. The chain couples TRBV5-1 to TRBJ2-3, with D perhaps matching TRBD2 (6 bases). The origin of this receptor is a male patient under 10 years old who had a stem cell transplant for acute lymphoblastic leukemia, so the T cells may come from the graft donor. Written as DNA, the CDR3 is TGCGCCAGCAGCTTGTTTGGACGGGGGAGCACAGATACGCAGTATTTT. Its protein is CASSLFGRGSTDTQYF. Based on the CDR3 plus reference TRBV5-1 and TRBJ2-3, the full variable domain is KAGVTQTPRYLIKTRGQQVTLSCSPISGHRSVSWYQQTPGQGLQFLFEYFSETQRNKGNFPGRFSGRQFSNSRSEMNVSTLELGDSALYLCASSLFGRGSTDTQYFGPGTRLTVL.